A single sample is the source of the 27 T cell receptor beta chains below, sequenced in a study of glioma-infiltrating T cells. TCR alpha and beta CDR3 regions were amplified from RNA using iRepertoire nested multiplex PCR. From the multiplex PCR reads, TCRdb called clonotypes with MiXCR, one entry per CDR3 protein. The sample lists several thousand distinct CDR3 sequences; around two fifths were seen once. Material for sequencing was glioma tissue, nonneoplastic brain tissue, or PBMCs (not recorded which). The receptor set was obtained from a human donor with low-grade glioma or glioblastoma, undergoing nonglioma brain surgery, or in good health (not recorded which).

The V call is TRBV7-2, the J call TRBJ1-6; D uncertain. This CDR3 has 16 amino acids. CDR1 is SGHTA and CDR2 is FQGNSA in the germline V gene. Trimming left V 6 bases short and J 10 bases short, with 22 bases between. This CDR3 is CASSYSGTYWGSPLHF. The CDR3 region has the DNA TGTGCCAGCAGTTACTCGGGAACCTATTGGGGATCACCCCTCCACTTT.

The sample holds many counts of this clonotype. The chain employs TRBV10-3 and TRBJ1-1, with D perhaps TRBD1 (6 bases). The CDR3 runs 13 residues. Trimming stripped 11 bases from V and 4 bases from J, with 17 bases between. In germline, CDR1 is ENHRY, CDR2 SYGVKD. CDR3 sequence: CASLREGGTEAFF. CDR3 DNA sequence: TGTGCCTCGTTAAGGGAGGGGGGCACTGAAGCTTTCTTT.

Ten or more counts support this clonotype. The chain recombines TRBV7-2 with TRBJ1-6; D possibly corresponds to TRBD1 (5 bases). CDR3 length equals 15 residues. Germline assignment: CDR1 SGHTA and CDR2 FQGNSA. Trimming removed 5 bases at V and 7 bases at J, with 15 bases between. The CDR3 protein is CASSLGAVGNSPLHF. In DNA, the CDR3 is TGTGCCAGCAGCCTTGGGGCGGTGGGGAATTCACCCCTCCACTTT. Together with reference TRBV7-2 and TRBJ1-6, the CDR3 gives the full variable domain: GAGVSQSPSNKVTEKGKDVELRCDPISGHTALYWYRQSLGQGLEFLIYFQGNSAPDKSGLPSDRFSAERTGGSVSTLTIQRTQQEDSAVYLCASSLGAVGNSPLHFGNGTRLTVT.

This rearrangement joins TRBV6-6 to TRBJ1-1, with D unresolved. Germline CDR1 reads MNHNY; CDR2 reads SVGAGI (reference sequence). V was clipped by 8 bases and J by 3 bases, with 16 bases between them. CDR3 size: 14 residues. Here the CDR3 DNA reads TGTGCCAGCGCAAATAGGACCCTCCACACTGAAGCTTTCTTT. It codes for CASANRTLHTEAFF.

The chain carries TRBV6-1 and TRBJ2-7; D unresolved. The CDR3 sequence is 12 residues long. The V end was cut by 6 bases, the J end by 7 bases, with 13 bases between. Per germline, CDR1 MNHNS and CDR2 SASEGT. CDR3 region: CASSRTRTEQYF. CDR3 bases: TGTGCCAGCAGCCGAACCCGGACGGAGCAGTACTTC.

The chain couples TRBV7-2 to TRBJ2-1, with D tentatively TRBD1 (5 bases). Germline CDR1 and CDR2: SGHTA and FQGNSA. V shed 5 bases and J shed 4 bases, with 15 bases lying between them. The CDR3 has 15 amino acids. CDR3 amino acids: CASSAERGSYNEQFF. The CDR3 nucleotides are TGTGCCAGCAGCGCAGAAAGGGGTTCATACAATGAGCAGTTCTTC.

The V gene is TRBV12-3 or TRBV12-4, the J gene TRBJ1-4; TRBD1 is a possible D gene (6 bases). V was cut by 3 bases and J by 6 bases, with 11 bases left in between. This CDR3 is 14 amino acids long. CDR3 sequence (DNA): TGTGCCAGCAGTTTTAGGGCAGGGGATGAAAAACTGTTTTTT. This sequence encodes CASSFRAGDEKLFF.

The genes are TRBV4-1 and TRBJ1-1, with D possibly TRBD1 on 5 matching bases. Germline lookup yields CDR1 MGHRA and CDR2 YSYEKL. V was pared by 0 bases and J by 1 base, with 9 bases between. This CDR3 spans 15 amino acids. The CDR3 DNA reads TGCGCCAGCAGCCAAGATCCACAGGCGAACACTGAAGCTTTCTTT. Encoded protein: CASSQDPQANTEAFF.

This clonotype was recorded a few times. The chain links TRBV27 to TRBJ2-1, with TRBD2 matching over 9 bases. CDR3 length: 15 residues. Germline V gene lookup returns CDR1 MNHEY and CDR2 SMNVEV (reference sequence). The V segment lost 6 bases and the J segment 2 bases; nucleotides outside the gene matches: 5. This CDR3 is CASSPRGGAYNEQFF. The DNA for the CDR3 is TGTGCCAGCAGCCCCCGCGGGGGGGCCTACAATGAGCAGTTCTTC.

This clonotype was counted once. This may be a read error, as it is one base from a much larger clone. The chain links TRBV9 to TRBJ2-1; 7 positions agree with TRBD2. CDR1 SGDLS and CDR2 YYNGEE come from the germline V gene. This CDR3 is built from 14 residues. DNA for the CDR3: TGTGCCAGCAGCGAGCGGGACTCCCACAATGAGCAGTTCTTC. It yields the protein CASSERDSHNEQFF. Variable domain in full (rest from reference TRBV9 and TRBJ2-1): DSGVTQTPKHLITATGQRVTLRCSPRSGDLSVYWYQQSLDQGLQFLIQYYNGEERAKGNILERFSAQQFPDLHSELNLSSLELGDSALYFCASSERDSHNEQFFGPGTRLTVL.

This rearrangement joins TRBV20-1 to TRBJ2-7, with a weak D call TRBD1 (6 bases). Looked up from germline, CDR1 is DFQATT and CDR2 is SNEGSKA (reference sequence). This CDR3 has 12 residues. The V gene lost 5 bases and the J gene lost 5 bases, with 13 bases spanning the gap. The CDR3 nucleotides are TGCAGTGCTCAACAGGGAAACCACGAGCAGTACTTC. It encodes CSAQQGNHEQYF.

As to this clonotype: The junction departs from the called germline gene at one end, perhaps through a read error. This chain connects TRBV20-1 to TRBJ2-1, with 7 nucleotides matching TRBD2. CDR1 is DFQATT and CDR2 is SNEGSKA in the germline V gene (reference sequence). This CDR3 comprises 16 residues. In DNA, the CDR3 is TGCAGGGCTAGAGATATTGGGTCTAGCGGCTACAATGAGCGGTTCTTC. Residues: CRARDIGSSGYNERFF.

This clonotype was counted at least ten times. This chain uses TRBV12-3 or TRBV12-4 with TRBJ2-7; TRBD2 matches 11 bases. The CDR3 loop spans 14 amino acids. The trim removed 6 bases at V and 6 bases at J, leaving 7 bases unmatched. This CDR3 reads CASREGLAVGEQYF. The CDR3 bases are TGTGCCAGCAGAGAGGGACTAGCGGTCGGCGAGCAGTACTTC.

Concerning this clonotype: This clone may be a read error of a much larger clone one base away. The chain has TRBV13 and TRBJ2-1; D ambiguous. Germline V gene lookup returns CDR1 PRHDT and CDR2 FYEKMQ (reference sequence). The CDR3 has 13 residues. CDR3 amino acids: CASSLGSRNELFF. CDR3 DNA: TGTGCCAGCAGCTTAGGTTCAAGGAATGAGCTGTTCTTC. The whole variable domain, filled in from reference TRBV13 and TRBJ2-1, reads AAGVIQSPRHLIKEKRETATLKCYPIPRHDTVYWYQQGPGQDPQFLISFYEKMQSDKGSIPDRFSAQQFSDYHSELNMSSLELGDSALYFCASSLGSRNELFFGPGTRLTVL.

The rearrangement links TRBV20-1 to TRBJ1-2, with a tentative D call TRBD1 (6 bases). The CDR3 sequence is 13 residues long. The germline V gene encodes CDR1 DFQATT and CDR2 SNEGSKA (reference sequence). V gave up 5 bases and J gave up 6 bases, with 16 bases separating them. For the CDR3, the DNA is TGCAGTGCTGGGGGGCGGGGGGACAATGGCTACACCTTC. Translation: CSAGGRGDNGYTF.

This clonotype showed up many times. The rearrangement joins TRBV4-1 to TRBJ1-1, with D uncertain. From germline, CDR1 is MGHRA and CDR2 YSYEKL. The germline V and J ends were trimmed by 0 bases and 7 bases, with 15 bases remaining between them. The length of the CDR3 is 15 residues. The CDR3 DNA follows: TGCGCCAGCAGCCAAGATCGGAGAGGGAATGTTGAAGCTTTCTTT. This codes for CASSQDRRGNVEAFF.

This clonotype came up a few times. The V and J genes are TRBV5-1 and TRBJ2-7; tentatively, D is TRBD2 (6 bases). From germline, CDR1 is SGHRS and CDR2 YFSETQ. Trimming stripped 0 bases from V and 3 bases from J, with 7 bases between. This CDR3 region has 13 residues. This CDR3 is CASSLEEGYEQYF. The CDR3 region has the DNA TGCGCCAGCAGCTTGGAGGAGGGCTACGAGCAGTACTTC.

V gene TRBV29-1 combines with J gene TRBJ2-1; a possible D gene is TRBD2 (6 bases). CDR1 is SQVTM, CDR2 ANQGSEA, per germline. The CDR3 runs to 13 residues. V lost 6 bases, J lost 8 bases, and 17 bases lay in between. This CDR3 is CSVLPGGKDEQFF. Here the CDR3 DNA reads TGCAGCGTGCTACCTGGGGGGAAGGATGAGCAGTTCTTC.

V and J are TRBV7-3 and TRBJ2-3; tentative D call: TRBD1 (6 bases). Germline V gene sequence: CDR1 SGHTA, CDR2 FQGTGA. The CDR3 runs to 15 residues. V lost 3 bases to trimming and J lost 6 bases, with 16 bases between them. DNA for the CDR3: TGTGCCAGCAGCTTGGGACACCTGAAAACGGATACGCAGTATTTT. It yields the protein CASSLGHLKTDTQYF.

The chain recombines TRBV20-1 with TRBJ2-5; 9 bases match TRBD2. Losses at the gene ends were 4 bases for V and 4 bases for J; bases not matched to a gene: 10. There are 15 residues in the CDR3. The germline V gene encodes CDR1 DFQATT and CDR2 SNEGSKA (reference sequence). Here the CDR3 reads CSAMLLAGQLETQYF. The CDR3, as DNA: TGCAGTGCTATGCTACTAGCGGGTCAACTAGAGACCCAGTACTTC.

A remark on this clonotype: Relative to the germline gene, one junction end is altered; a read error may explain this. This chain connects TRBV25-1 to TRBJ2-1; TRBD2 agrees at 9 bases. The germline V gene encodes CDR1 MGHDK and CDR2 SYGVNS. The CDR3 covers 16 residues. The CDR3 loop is CASSGLTSGGSDEQLF. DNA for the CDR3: TGTGCCAGCAGTGGGTTGACTAGCGGAGGCTCGGATGAGCAGCTCTTC.

The chain's CDR3 is CASSQIETSYEQYF. The CDR3 nucleotides are TGCGCCAGCAGCCAAATTGAAACCTCCTACGAGCAGTACTTC. This chain joins TRBV4-1 and TRBJ2-7; D uncertain. This CDR3 region has 14 residues. The germline V gene has CDR1 MGHRA and CDR2 YSYEKL. The V end was cut by 2 bases, the J end by 0 bases, with 8 bases between.

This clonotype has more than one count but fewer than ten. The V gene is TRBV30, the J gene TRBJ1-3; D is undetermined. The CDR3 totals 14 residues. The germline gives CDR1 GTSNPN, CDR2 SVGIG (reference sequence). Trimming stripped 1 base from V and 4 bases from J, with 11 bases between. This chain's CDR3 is CAWSGSARGNTIYF. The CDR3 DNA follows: TGTGCCTGGAGTGGCAGTGCAAGAGGAAACACCATATATTTT.

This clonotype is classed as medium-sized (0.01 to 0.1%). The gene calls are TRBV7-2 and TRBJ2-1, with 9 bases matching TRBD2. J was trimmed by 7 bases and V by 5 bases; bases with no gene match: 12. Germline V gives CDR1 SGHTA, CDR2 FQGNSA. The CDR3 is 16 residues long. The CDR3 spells CASSAGLREGKNEQFF. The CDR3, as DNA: TGTGCCAGCAGCGCAGGGTTGCGGGAGGGGAAGAATGAGCAGTTCTTC.

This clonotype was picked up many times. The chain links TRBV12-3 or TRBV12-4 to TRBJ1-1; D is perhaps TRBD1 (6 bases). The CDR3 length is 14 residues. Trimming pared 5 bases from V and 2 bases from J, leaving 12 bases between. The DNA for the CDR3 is TGTGCCAGCAGTCCAGGGGATAGAAACACTGAAGCTTTCTTT. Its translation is CASSPGDRNTEAFF.

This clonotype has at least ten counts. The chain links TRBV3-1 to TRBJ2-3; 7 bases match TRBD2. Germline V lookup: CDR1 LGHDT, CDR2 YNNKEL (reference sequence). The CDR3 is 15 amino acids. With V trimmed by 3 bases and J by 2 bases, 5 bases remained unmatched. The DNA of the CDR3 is TGTGCCAGCAGCCAGGCGGGAGTGCTCACAGATACGCAGTATTTT. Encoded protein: CASSQAGVLTDTQYF.

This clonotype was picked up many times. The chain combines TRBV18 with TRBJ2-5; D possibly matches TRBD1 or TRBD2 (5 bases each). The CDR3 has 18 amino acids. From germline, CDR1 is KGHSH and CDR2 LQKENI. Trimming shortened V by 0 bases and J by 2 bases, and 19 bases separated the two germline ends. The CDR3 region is CASSPPTPVKGPQETQYF. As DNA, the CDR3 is TGTGCCAGCTCACCACCCACCCCAGTGAAGGGACCTCAAGAGACCCAGTACTTC.